This T cell receptor beta chain was sequenced for a study of shared clonotypes between healthy human individuals. At the level of the study: Donors, aged 18 to 49, were a couple of women and a few men.

The study ran the assay at deep level. TCRdb's copy holds only in-frame clones and misses some; the assay was immunoSEQ multiplex PCR. The sample lists some 1,100,000 clones, 75% to 80% seen once, with under 0.6% in the top ten. On this clone: Its antigen remains unidentified.

CDR3 length: 15 amino acids. V lost 4 bases to trimming and J lost 0 bases, with 7 bases between them. The germline gives CDR1 LNHDA, CDR2 SQIVND (reference sequence). Study results and caveats: The donor pool, a small one, limited the genetic and exposure-history diversity represented. Among a handful of donors, roughly 5% of naive CD4 clonotypes were found in common.

The sequence derives from a man aged 18 to 29 in good health. Some clones in this sample may be carry-over from other donors' samples. The J gene is TRBJ2-6, the V gene TRBV19; D is undetermined. The sequenced sample was memory CD4+ T cells from PBMCs. The subset is: CD45RA-negative fraction. CDR3 region: CASSNGDSGANVLTF. The CDR3 region has the DNA TGTGCCAGTAGTAACGGCGACTCTGGGGCCAACGTCCTGACTTTC.